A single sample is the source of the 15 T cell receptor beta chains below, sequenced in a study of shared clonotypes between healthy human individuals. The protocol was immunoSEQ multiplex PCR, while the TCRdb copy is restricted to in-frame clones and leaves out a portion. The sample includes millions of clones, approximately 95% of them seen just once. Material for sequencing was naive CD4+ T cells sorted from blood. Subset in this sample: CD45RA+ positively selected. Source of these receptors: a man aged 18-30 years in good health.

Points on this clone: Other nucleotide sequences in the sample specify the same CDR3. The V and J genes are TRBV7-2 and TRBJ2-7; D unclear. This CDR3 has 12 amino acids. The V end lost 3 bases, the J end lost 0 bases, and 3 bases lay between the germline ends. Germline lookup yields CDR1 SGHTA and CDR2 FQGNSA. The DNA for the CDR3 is TGTGCCAGCAGCTTGAGCTCCTACGAGCAGTACTTC. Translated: CASSLSSYEQYF.

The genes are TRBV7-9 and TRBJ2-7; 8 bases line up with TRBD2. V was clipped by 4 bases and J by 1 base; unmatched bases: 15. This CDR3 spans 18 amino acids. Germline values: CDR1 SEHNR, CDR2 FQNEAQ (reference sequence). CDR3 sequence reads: CASSSAHRREAPSYEQYF. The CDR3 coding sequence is TGTGCCAGCAGCTCCGCCCACCGGCGGGAGGCCCCATCCTACGAGCAGTACTTC.

CDR3 residues: CASTTGQFTDTQYF. CDR3 in DNA: TGTGCCAGCACCACGGGACAGTTCACAGATACGCAGTATTTT. The genes are TRBV28 and TRBJ2-3, with 7 bases identical to TRBD1. With 7 bases clipped from V and 2 bases from J, the junction kept 6 bases outside the gene matches. The length of the CDR3 is 14 residues. The V gene's germline CDR1 is MDHEN and CDR2 SYDVKM.

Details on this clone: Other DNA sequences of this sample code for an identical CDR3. CDR3 nucleotides: TGTGCCAGCAGTTACTCGGGACAGGGTATTTACGAGCAGTACTTC. This codes for CASSYSGQGIYEQYF. The chain links TRBV6-5 to TRBJ2-7; 9 nucleotides line up with TRBD1. V lost 0 bases and J lost 4; bases outside the gene matches: 4. The germline V gene encodes CDR1 MNHEY and CDR2 SVGAGI. The CDR3 has 15 residues.

In DNA, the CDR3 is TGTGCCAGCACAAGGGACTCCGAGCAGTACTTC. As protein: CASTRDSEQYF. V is TRBV6-5 and J is TRBJ2-7, with D maybe TRBD2 (6 bases). Germline CDR1 is MNHEY and CDR2 is SVGAGI. The CDR3 sequence is 11 residues long. V lost 7 bases, J lost 6 bases, and 10 bases lay in between.

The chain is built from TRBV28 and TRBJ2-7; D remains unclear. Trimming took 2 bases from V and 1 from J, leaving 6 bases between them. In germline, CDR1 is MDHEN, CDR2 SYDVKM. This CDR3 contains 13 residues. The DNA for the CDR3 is TGTGCCAGCAGTTTACCGAAATCCTACGAGCAGTACTTC. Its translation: CASSLPKSYEQYF. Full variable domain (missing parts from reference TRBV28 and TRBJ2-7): DVKVTQSSRYLVKRTGEKVFLECVQDMDHENMFWYRQDPGLGLRLIYFSYDVKMKEKGDIPEGYSVSREKKERFSLILESASTNQTSMYLCASSLPKSYEQYFGPGTRLTVT.

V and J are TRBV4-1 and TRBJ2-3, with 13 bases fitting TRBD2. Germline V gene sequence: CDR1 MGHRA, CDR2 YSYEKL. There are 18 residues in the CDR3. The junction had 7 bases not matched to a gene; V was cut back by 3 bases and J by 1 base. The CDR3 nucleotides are TGCGCCAGCAGCCAGAACATTGGACTAGCGGGAGGCACAGATACGCAGTATTTT. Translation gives CASSQNIGLAGGTDTQYF.

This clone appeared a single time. CDR3 DNA sequence: TGTGCCAGCAGCCGTACAGGGGGCGCCGCCTACGAGCAGTACTTC. It specifies CASSRTGGAAYEQYF. V gene TRBV7-2 combines with J gene TRBJ2-7; 9 bases agree with TRBD1. The germline V gene has CDR1 SGHTA and CDR2 FQGNSA. J gave up 2 bases and V 5 bases, and 7 bases lay outside the gene matches. This CDR3 contains 15 residues.

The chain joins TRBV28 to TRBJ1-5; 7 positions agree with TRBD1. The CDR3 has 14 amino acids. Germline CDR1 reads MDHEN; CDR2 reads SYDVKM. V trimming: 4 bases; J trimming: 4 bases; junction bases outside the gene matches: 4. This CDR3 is CASSSGQMNQPQHF. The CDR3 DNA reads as TGTGCCAGCAGTTCGGGACAGATGAATCAGCCCCAGCATTTT.

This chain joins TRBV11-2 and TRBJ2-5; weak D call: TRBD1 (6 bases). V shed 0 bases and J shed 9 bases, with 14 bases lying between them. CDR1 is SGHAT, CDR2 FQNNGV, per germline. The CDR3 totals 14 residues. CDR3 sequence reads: CASSLDRGPQSQYF. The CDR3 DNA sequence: TGTGCCAGCAGCTTAGACAGGGGCCCTCAGTCCCAGTACTTC.

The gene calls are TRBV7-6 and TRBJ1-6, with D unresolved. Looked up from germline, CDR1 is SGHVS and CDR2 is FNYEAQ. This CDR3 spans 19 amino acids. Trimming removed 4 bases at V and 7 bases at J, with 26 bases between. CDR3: CASSYNVGSLLSYNSPLHF. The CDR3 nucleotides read TGTGCCAGCAGCTATAACGTCGGCAGCCTTCTTTCTTACAATTCACCCCTCCACTTT.

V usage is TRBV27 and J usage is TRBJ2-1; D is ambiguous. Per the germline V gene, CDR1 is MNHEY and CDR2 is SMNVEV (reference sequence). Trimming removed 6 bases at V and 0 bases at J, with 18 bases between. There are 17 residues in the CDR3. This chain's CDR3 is CASSKDRVSLSYNEQFF. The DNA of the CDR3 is TGTGCCAGCAGCAAAGATCGGGTCTCTCTCTCCTACAATGAGCAGTTCTTC.

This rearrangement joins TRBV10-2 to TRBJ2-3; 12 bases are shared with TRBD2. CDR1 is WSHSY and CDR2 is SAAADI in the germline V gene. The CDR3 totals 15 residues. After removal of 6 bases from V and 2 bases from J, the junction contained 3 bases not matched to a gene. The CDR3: CASRRTSGITDTQYF. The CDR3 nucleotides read TGCGCCAGCAGAAGGACTAGCGGGATCACAGATACGCAGTATTTT.

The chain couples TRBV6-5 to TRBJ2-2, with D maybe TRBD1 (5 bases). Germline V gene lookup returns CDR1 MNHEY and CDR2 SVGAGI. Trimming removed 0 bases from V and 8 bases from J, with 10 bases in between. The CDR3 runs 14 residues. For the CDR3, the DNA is TGTGCCAGCAGTTACTCATATTGGACAGGGGAGCTGTTTTTT. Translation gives CASSYSYWTGELFF.

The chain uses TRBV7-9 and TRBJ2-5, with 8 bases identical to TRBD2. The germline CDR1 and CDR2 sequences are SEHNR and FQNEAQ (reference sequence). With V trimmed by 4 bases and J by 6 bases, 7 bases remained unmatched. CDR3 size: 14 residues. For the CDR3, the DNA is TGTGCCAGCAGCTCCGGGACTAGTGTAAAGACCCAGTACTTC. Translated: CASSSGTSVKTQYF.